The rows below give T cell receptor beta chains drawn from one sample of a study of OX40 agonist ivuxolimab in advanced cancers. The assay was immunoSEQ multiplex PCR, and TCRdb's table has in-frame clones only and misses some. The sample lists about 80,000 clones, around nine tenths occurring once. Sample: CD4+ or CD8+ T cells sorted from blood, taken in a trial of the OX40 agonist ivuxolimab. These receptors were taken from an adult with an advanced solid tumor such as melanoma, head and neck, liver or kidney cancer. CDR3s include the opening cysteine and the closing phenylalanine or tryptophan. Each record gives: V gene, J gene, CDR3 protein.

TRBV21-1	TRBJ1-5	CASSYGGRQWYSNQPQHF
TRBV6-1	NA	CASEGQDIHEQYF
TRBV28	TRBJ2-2	CASSSTGYTGELFF
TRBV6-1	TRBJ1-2	CASSVRDRGPHGYTF
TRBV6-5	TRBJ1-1	CASSYFDRATEAFF
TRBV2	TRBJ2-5	CASMPIRARGGTQYF
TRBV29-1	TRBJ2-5	CSVEVTGPETQYF
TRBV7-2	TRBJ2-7	CASSLGPVRALTLYYEQYF
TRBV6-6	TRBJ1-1	CATIPTGGNTEAFF
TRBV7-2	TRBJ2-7	CASSLRPWSSYEQYF
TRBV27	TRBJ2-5	CASSFSNRRGETQYF
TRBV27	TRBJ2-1	CASSHGTSGVSSEQFF
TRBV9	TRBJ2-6	CASSLRRPSGANVLTF
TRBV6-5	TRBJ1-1	CASSSTTGGYTEAFF
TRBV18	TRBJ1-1	CASSPNLNTEAFF
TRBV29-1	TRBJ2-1	CSAFSRGRDSNEQFF
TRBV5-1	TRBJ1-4	CASSRLEGQEKLFF
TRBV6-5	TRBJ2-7	CASSLISGIGYEQYF
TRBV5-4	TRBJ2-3	CASSPPGAGGDTQYF
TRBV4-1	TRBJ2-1	CASSQDLSSDNEQFF
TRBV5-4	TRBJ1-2	CASSLGVETALGGYTF
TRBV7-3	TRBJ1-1	CASSLTWAGYITEAFF
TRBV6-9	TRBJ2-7	CASRPLAGSPAEQYF
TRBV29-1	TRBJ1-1	CSVVMNTEAFF
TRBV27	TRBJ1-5	CASSPGRYSNQPQHF
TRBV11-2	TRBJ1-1	CASSPEVQSEAFF
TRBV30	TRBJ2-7	CAWGLAGGFEQYF
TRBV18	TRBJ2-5	CASSPIFRDRQETQYF
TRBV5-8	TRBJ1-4	CASSLFEKLFF
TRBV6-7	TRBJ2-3	CASSYEAGGAALDTQYF
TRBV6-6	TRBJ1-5	CASSYSAQMGNQPQHF
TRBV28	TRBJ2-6	CASSLYRAGTGANVLTF
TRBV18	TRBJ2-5	CASSPSGGHQETQYF
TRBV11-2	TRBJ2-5	CASSPRTSGETQYF
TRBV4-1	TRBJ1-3	CASTRHSGNTIYF
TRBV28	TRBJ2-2	CASSPGLVGELFF
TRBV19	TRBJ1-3	CASSIGDTISGNTIYF
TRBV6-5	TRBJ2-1	CASTLQISSYNEQFF
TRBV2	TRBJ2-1	CASSLINEQFF
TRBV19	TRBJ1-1	CASSIRRQGNTEAFF
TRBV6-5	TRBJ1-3	CASSGLGGNTIYF
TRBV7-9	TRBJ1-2	CASSRPGFNYGYTF
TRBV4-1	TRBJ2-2	CASSQYGVNTGELFF